A single sample gave rise to the 10 T cell receptor beta chains below, sequenced in a study of cytomegalovirus exposure and HLA in healthy donors. Some clones are missing from TCRdb's copy, which holds only in-frame ones; the method was immunoSEQ multiplex PCR. The sample includes some 150,000 clones, roughly 86% of them seen just once. Material: PBMCs. These receptors originate from a man aged 18 to 35 in good health and CMV-seropositive.

The genes are TRBV13 and TRBJ1-6; TRBD1 matches at 10 bases. The CDR3 sequence is 18 residues long. Trimming took 5 bases from V and 8 from J; bases not matched to a gene: 15. Germline values: CDR1 PRHDT, CDR2 FYEKMQ (reference sequence). The CDR3 spells CASSPPARQGAGDSPLHF. CDR3 sequence (DNA): TGTGCCAGCAGCCCCCCGGCCAGACAGGGGGCGGGAGATTCACCCCTCCACTTT.

The V and J genes are TRBV15 and TRBJ1-3; possible D gene TRBD1, 5 bases. V was cut by 0 bases and J by 6 bases, with 9 bases left in between. CDR3 length: 14 amino acids. Per germline, CDR1 LNHNV and CDR2 YYDKDF (reference sequence). CDR3 sequence reads: CATSRDLQENTIYF. Here the CDR3 DNA reads TGTGCCACCAGCAGAGATCTACAGGAAAACACCATATATTTT.

This chain joins TRBV19 and TRBJ2-5; TRBD1 matches 9 bases. V was clipped by 5 bases and J by 0 bases; unmatched bases: 4. The germline CDR1 and CDR2 sequences are LNHDA and SQIVND (reference sequence). This CDR3 region has 15 residues. CDR3: CASSWGTGNQETQYF. The CDR3 region has the DNA TGTGCCAGTAGTTGGGGGACAGGGAACCAAGAGACCCAGTACTTC. The full variable domain, completed using reference TRBV19 and TRBJ2-5, is DGGITQSPKYLFRKEGQNVTLSCEQNLNHDAMYWYRQDPGQGLRLIYYSQIVNDFQKGDIAEGYSVSREKKESFPLTVTSAQKNPTAFYLCASSWGTGNQETQYFGPGTRLLVL.

This clone was detected only once. This chain connects TRBV28 to TRBJ2-7; 8 bases fit TRBD1. The germline gives CDR1 MDHEN, CDR2 SYDVKM. Trimming at V came to 7 bases and at J to 6 bases, leaving 14 bases not matched to a gene. CDR3 length equals 15 residues. In nucleotides, the CDR3 is TGTGCCAGCATCCAGGTAGGGACAGGCCGATCCGAGCAGTACTTC. Encoded protein: CASIQVGTGRSEQYF.

The genes are TRBV7-2 and TRBJ2-1; TRBD2 might be the D (5 bases). The V end lost 1 base, the J end lost 12 bases, and 13 bases lay between the germline ends. There are 13 residues in the CDR3. The germline gives CDR1 SGHTA, CDR2 FQGNSA. The CDR3 nucleotides read TGTGCCAGCAGCTTAGGCGGACTCTGGTGGCAGTTCTTC. This gives the protein CASSLGGLWWQFF.

The chain uses TRBV9 and TRBJ2-1; 7 bases fit TRBD2. The CDR3 runs 15 residues. V dropped 4 bases and J dropped 2; count of bases not matched to a gene: 6. Per germline, CDR1 SGDLS and CDR2 YYNGEE. The CDR3 DNA follows: TGTGCCAGCAGCACCAGCGGGACCCCCTACAATGAGCAGTTCTTC. Protein: CASSTSGTPYNEQFF.

This chain joins TRBV10-3 and TRBJ1-1, with D uncertain. Germline V gene lookup returns CDR1 ENHRY and CDR2 SYGVKD. The CDR3 is made up of 13 amino acids. Trimming removed 4 bases at V and 1 base at J, with 7 bases between. As DNA, the CDR3 is TGTGCCATCAGTGGTGCGGAGAACACTGAAGCTTTCTTT. Translating it yields CAISGAENTEAFF.

The chain recombines TRBV7-9 with TRBJ1-1, with D hard to call. The V gene lost 4 bases and the J gene lost 2 bases, with 8 bases spanning the gap. The germline gives CDR1 SEHNR, CDR2 FQNEAQ (reference sequence). The CDR3 is made up of 13 amino acids. In DNA, the CDR3 is TGTGCCAGCAGCTCCCTTTTCAACACTGAAGCTTTCTTT. Translation gives CASSSLFNTEAFF.

The chain carries TRBV20-1 and TRBJ1-1; D is perhaps TRBD1 (5 bases). The V end was cut by 5 bases, the J end by 6 bases, with 10 bases between. Looked up from germline, CDR1 is DFQATT and CDR2 is SNEGSKA (reference sequence). This CDR3 is 11 amino acids long. CDR3 sequence (DNA): TGCAGTGCTCCCGGGGGAGCTGAAGCTTTCTTT. This codes for CSAPGGAEAFF.

This clone has only one observation. V usage is TRBV6-5 and J usage is TRBJ2-7; possible D gene TRBD1, 6 bases. Trimming removed 6 bases at V and 2 bases at J, with 14 bases between. CDR1 is MNHEY, CDR2 SVGAGI, per germline. The CDR3 spans 14 residues. The CDR3 here is CASSPGQRAYEQYF. The CDR3 DNA follows: TGTGCCAGCAGCCCCGGACAGAGAGCCTACGAGCAGTACTTC.